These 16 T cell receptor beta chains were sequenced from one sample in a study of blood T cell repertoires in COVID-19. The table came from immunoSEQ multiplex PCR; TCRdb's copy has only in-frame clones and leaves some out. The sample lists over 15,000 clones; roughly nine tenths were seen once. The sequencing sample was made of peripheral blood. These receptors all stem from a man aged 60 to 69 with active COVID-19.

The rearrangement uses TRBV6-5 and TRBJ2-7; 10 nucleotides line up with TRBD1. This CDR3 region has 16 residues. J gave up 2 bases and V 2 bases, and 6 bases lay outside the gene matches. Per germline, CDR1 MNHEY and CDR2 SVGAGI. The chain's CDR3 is CASSYGSGTGAYEQYF. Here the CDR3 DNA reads TGTGCCAGCAGTTACGGTTCCGGGACAGGGGCCTACGAGCAGTACTTC.

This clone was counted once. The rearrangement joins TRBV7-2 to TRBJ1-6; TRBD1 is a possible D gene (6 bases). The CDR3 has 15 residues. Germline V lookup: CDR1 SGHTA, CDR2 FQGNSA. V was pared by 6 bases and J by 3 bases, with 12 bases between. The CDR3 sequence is CASSEQGNYNSPLHF. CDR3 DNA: TGTGCCAGCAGTGAACAGGGCAACTATAATTCACCCCTCCACTTT.

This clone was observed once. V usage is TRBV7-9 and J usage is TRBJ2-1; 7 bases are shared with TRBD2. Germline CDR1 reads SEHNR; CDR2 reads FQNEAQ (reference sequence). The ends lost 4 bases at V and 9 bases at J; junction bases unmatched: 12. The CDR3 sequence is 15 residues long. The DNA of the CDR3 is TGTGCCAGCAGCTCTGAATTCGTGGCTAGCGGTGAGCAGTTCTTC. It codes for CASSSEFVASGEQFF.

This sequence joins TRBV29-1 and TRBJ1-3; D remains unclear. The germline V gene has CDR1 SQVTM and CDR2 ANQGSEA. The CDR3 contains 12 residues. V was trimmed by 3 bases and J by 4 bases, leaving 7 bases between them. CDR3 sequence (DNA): TGCAGCGTTGATCCGGGGGGAAACACCATATATTTT. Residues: CSVDPGGNTIYF.

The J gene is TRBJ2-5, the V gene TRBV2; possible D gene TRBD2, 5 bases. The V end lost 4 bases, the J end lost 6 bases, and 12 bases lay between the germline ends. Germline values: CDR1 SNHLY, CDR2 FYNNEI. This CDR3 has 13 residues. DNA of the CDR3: TGTGCCAGCAGTGTAGTTAGGGAGAAGACCCAGTACTTC. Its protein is CASSVVREKTQYF.

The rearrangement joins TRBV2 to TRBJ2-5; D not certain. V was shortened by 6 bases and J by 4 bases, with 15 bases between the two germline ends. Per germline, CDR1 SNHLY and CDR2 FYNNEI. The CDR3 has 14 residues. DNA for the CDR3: TGTGCCAGCAGCGCCCTCCTCACCAGAGAGACCCAGTACTTC. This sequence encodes CASSALLTRETQYF.

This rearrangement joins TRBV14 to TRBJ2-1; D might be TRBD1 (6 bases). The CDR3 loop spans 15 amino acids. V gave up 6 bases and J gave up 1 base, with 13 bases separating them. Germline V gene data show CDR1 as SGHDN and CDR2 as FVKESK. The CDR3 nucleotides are TGTGCCAGCAGTCATCGGACAGATTCCTACAATGAGCAGTTCTTC. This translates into CASSHRTDSYNEQFF.

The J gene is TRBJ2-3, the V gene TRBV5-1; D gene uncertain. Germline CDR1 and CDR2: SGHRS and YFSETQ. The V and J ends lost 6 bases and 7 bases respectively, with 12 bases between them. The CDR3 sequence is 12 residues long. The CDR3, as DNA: TGCGCCAGCATAAGTCTATCTAATACGCAGTATTTT. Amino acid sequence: CASISLSNTQYF.

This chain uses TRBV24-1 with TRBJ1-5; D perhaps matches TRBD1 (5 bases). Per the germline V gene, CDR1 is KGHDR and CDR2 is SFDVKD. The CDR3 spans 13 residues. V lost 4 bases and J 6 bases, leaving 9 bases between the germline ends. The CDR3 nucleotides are TGTGCCACCAGTGACAGGGAAAGTCAGCCCCAGCATTTT. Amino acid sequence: CATSDRESQPQHF.

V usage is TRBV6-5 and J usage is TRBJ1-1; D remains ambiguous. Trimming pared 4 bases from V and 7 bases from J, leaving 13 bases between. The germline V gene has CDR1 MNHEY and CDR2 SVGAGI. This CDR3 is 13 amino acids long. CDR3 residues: CASSSHSSYEAFF. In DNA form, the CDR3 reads TGTGCCAGCAGTTCCCATTCATCCTATGAAGCTTTCTTT.

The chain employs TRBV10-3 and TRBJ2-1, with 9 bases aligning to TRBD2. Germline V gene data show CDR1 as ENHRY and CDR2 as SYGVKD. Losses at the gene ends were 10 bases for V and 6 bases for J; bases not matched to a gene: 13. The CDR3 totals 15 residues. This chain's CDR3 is CATASGSSGVNEQFF. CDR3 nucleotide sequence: TGTGCCACCGCCTCTGGATCTAGCGGGGTCAATGAGCAGTTCTTC.

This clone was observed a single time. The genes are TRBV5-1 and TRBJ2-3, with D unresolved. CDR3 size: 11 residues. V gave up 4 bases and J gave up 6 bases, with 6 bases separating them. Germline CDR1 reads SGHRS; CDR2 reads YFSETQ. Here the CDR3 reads CASSLRDTQYF. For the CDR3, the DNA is TGCGCCAGCAGCCTCCGGGATACGCAGTATTTT.

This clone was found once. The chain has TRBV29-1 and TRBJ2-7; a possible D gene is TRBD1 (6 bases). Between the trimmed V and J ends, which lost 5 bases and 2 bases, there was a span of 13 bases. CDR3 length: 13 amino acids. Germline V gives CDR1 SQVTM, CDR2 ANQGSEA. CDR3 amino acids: CSVRGTLAYEQYF. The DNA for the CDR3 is TGCAGCGTTCGAGGGACACTCGCCTACGAGCAGTACTTC.

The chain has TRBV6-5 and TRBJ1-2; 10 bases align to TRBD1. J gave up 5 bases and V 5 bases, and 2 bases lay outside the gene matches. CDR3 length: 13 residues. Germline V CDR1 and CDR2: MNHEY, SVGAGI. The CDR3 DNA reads TGTGCCAGCAGTCGGGACAGGGGATATGGCTACACCTTC. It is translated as CASSRDRGYGYTF.

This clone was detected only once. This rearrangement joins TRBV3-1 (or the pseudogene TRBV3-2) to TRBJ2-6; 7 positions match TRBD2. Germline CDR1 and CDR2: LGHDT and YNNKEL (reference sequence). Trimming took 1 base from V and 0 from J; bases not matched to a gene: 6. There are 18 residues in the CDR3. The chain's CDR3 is CASSQGYLAASGANVLTF. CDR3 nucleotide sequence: TGTGCCAGCAGCCAAGGGTACCTAGCGGCCTCTGGGGCCAACGTCCTGACTTTC.

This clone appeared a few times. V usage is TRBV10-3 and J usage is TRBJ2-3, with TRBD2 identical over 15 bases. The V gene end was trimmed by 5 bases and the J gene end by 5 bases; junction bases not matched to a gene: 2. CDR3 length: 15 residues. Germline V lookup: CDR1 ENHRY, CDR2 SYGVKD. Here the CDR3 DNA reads TGTGCCATCAGTTGGACTAGCGGGGGGGAAGATACGCAGTATTTT. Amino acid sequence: CAISWTSGGEDTQYF.